This TCR beta chain was profiled in a study of identical twins. TCRdb called the 5' RACE reads again in MiXCR, with one record for every CDR3 protein. The repertoire holds hundreds of thousands of distinct CDR3 sequences, around a sixth seen once, with roughly 14% in the top ten. There are a few counts of this clonotype. Germline V gene lookup returns CDR1 SEHNR and CDR2 FQNEAQ (reference sequence). The CDR3 is 15 residues long. Unmatched junction bases numbered 14, after V lost 8 bases and J lost 10 bases. The same data also went into a second study, on T cells expressing NK-cell markers. This second study says: Source material for TCR beta repertoires consisted of sorted CD3+CD56+NKG2C+, CD3+CD56+NKG2C- and CD3+CD56-NKG2C+ T cells.

This TCR derives from a woman aged 18 to 35 in good health. Sequenced sample: PBMCs. The chain combines TRBV7-9 with TRBJ1-6, with 7 bases lining up with TRBD1. CDR3 region: CASAILDRVGSPLHF. CDR3 bases: TGTGCCAGCGCAATCCTTGACAGGGTGGGGTCACCCCTCCACTTT.